This is a list of T cell receptor beta chains from one sample in a study of cytomegalovirus exposure and HLA in healthy donors. Sequencing used immunoSEQ multiplex PCR; TCRdb keeps in-frame clones, though not all of them. The sample has 150,000 to 200,000 clones; around 77% are singletons. Sequencing was performed on PBMCs. The receptors stem from a middle-aged man in good health and CMV-seronegative. CDR3s include the opening cysteine and the closing phenylalanine or tryptophan. The order of the fields is CDR3 length, D gene, J gene, clone size, V gene, CDR3 protein, CDR3 DNA. A D gene is named only where the DNA matches it firmly. Size is stated for part of the rows, as once, few or many counts, or as a class when the clone is expanded.

length: 18; D: TRBD2; J: TRBJ2-1; size: once; V: TRBV19; CDR3: CASSIDSLAGGIYNEQFF; DNA: TGTGCCAGTAGTATAGACTCCCTTGCGGGGGGAATTTACAATGAGCAGTTCTTC
length: 15; D: .; J: TRBJ1-3; size: .; V: TRBV7-9; CDR3: CASSSSYRVGNTIYF; DNA: TGTGCCAGCAGTTCCAGTTACAGGGTTGGAAACACCATATATTTT
length: 13; D: TRBD1; J: TRBJ2-1; size: .; V: TRBV19; CDR3: CASSRQGANEQFF; DNA: TGTGCCAGTAGTAGGCAGGGGGCGAATGAGCAGTTCTTC
length: 19; D: TRBD1; J: TRBJ2-5; size: .; V: TRBV27; CDR3: CASSLSATGGSLYQETQYF; DNA: TGTGCCAGCAGTTTATCTGCGACAGGGGGCAGCCTGTACCAAGAGACCCAGTACTTC
length: 16; D: .; J: TRBJ1-5; size: .; V: TRBV28; CDR3: CASSLLTGSQGQPQHF; DNA: TGTGCCAGCAGTTTACTGACAGGAAGTCAGGGACAGCCCCAGCATTTT
length: 15; D: .; J: TRBJ1-2; size: .; V: TRBV19; CDR3: CASSRPDSINYGYTF; DNA: TGTGCCAGTAGCCGACCGGACAGTATTAACTATGGCTACACCTTC
length: 15; D: .; J: TRBJ2-2; size: .; V: TRBV19; CDR3: CASSPNGGKAGELFF; DNA: TGTGCCAGTAGTCCCAACGGAGGGAAGGCCGGGGAGCTGTTTTTT
length: 15; D: .; J: TRBJ2-3; size: .; V: TRBV28; CDR3: CASSPGGSSTDTQYF; DNA: TGTGCCAGCTCGCCGGGGGGCTCTAGCACAGATACGCAGTATTTT
length: 17; D: TRBD2; J: TRBJ2-3; size: .; V: TRBV5-4; CDR3: CASSLEWGLAEKNTQYF; DNA: TGTGCCAGCAGCTTGGAGTGGGGACTAGCGGAAAAAAATACGCAGTATTTT
length: 12; D: .; J: TRBJ1-1; size: once; V: TRBV18; CDR3: CASSAVYTEAFF; DNA: TGTGCCAGCTCAGCGGTTTACACTGAAGCTTTCTTT
length: 15; D: .; J: TRBJ2-1; size: .; V: TRBV2; CDR3: CASSEAASSYNEQFF; DNA: TGTGCCAGCAGTGAAGCGGCCAGCTCCTACAATGAGCAGTTCTTC
length: 15; D: TRBD2; J: TRBJ2-3; size: .; V: TRBV14; CDR3: CASSLQGLAIDTQYF; DNA: TGTGCCAGCAGCCTGCAGGGACTAGCCATAGATACGCAGTATTTT
length: 17; D: TRBD2; J: TRBJ2-2; size: .; V: TRBV5-1; CDR3: CASSFGSVAGVTGELFF; DNA: TGCGCCAGCAGCTTCGGTTCGGTAGCGGGGGTGACCGGGGAGCTGTTTTTT
length: 15; D: .; J: TRBJ1-4; size: .; V: TRBV14; CDR3: CASSRNSAGGEKLFF; DNA: TGTGCCAGCAGCAGAAACAGCGCGGGAGGGGAAAAACTGTTTTTT
length: 16; D: .; J: TRBJ2-7; size: .; V: TRBV5-1; CDR3: CASSPAGKGRSYEQYF; DNA: TGCGCCAGCAGCCCGGCCGGGAAGGGAAGATCCTACGAGCAGTACTTC
length: 21; D: TRBD1; J: TRBJ2-7; size: once; V: TRBV29-1; CDR3: CSVVGAVDRGLERSSQYEQYF; DNA: TGCAGCGTTGTCGGGGCCGTCGACAGGGGGCTAGAAAGGTCTTCACAATACGAGCAGTACTTC
length: 14; D: .; J: TRBJ1-5; size: .; V: TRBV7-6; CDR3: CASSLEQGEQPQHF; DNA: TGTGCCAGCAGCTTAGAACAGGGAGAACAGCCCCAGCATTTT
length: 15; D: TRBD2; J: TRBJ2-1; size: few; V: TRBV5-1; CDR3: CASSLTSGGNNEQFF; DNA: TGCGCCAGCAGCTTGACTAGCGGGGGTAACAATGAGCAGTTCTTC
length: 11; D: .; J: TRBJ2-1; size: .; V: TRBV27; CDR3: CASEAANEQFF; DNA: TGTGCCAGCGAGGCGGCCAATGAGCAGTTCTTC
length: 14; D: .; J: TRBJ1-5; size: .; V: TRBV6-1; CDR3: CASSEAGGNQPQHF; DNA: TGTGCCAGCAGTGAAGCGGGGGGGAATCAGCCCCAGCATTTT
length: 15; D: TRBD1; J: TRBJ2-4; size: once; V: TRBV5-4; CDR3: CASSPGQVAKNSQYF; DNA: TGTGCCAGCAGCCCTGGACAGGTCGCCAAAAACAGTCAGTACTTC
length: 15; D: .; J: TRBJ1-1; size: few; V: TRBV19; CDR3: CASSPPARAYTEAFF; DNA: TGTGCCAGTAGTCCCCCCGCCAGGGCTTATACTGAAGCTTTCTTT
length: 15; D: TRBD1; J: TRBJ1-2; size: .; V: TRBV6-1; CDR3: CASRPGTGINYGYTF; DNA: TGTGCCAGCAGACCCGGGACAGGGATAAACTATGGCTACACCTTC
length: 16; D: TRBD2; J: TRBJ2-3; size: .; V: TRBV13; CDR3: CASSLGRSGFTDTQYF; DNA: TGTGCCAGCAGCTTAGGCCGTAGCGGGTTCACAGATACGCAGTATTTT
length: 11; D: .; J: TRBJ1-2; size: once; V: TRBV19; CDR3: CASSIGGGYTF; DNA: TGTGCCAGTAGTATTGGCGGTGGCTACACCTTC
length: 15; D: .; J: TRBJ2-1; size: .; V: TRBV11-2; CDR3: CASNNGTRAYNEQFF; DNA: TGTGCCAGCAACAACGGGACTCGGGCTTACAATGAGCAGTTCTTC
length: 16; D: TRBD1; J: TRBJ1-4; size: .; V: TRBV5-1; CDR3: CASSFMGQGTNEKLFF; DNA: TGCGCCAGCAGCTTCATGGGACAGGGAACTAATGAAAAACTGTTTTTT
length: 15; D: TRBD1; J: TRBJ1-2; size: .; V: TRBV18; CDR3: CASSLGTGGVNGYTF; DNA: TGTGCCAGCTCGCTCGGGACAGGGGGCGTCAACGGCTACACCTTC
length: 15; D: .; J: TRBJ2-1; size: .; V: TRBV9; CDR3: CASSERREFYNEQFF; DNA: TGTGCCAGCAGCGAGAGGAGGGAGTTTTACAATGAGCAGTTCTTC
length: 14; D: .; J: TRBJ2-7; size: few; V: TRBV6-6; CDR3: CASSYRGSSYEQYF; DNA: TGTGCCAGCAGTTACAGGGGGAGCTCCTACGAGCAGTACTTC
length: 15; D: .; J: TRBJ2-5; size: .; V: TRBV6-5; CDR3: CASRKRAGGRETQYF; DNA: TGTGCCAGCAGGAAGCGGGCCGGGGGGCGGGAGACCCAGTACTTC
length: 13; D: .; J: TRBJ2-2; size: .; V: TRBV11-2; CDR3: CASSHQGTGELFF; DNA: TGTGCCAGCAGTCATCAGGGGACCGGGGAGCTGTTTTTT
length: 15; D: .; J: TRBJ1-5; size: few; V: TRBV7-2; CDR3: CASSLNVGQGKPQHF; DNA: TGTGCCAGCAGCTTAAATGTCGGGCAGGGGAAGCCCCAGCATTTT
length: 14; D: .; J: TRBJ2-5; size: .; V: TRBV10-3; CDR3: CAISAGTRQETQYF; DNA: TGTGCCATCAGCGCCGGGACTCGACAAGAGACCCAGTACTTC
length: 14; D: TRBD1; J: TRBJ1-5; size: few; V: TRBV19; CDR3: CASVRQGSNQPQHF; DNA: TGTGCCAGTGTCAGACAGGGTAGCAATCAGCCCCAGCATTTT
length: 14; D: .; J: TRBJ2-7; size: .; V: TRBV5-1; CDR3: CASSLHRLVNEQYF; DNA: TGCGCCAGCAGCCTCCATAGACTAGTCAACGAGCAGTACTTC
length: 15; D: TRBD2; J: TRBJ2-5; size: .; V: TRBV12-5; CDR3: CASGLGLAGEETQYF; DNA: TGTGCTAGTGGTTTGGGACTAGCGGGCGAAGAGACCCAGTACTTC
length: 13; D: .; J: TRBJ1-1; size: .; V: TRBV9; CDR3: CASSDGSATEAFF; DNA: TGTGCCAGCAGCGACGGGTCGGCCACTGAAGCTTTCTTT
length: 13; D: TRBD2; J: TRBJ2-1; size: .; V: TRBV7-6; CDR3: CATGGDRPNEQFF; DNA: TGTGCCACCGGGGGGGACCGTCCCAATGAGCAGTTCTTC
length: 16; D: TRBD2; J: TRBJ2-1; size: .; V: TRBV18; CDR3: CASSPLIWTSGNEQFF; DNA: TGTGCCAGCTCACCACTCATTTGGACTAGCGGCAATGAGCAGTTCTTC
length: 14; D: .; J: TRBJ2-3; size: .; V: TRBV30; CDR3: CAWSVGLPPDTQYF; DNA: TGTGCCTGGAGTGTCGGACTACCTCCGGATACGCAGTATTTT
length: 15; D: TRBD1; J: TRBJ2-2; size: .; V: TRBV5-5; CDR3: CASLPQGGLTGELFF; DNA: TGTGCCAGCCTCCCACAGGGGGGTCTTACCGGGGAGCTGTTTTTT
length: 14; D: .; J: TRBJ2-1; size: .; V: TRBV4-1; CDR3: CASSLDFVYNEQFF; DNA: TGCGCCAGCAGCTTGGACTTTGTATACAATGAGCAGTTCTTC
length: 14; D: TRBD2; J: TRBJ2-7; size: .; V: TRBV30; CDR3: CAWASGIGIYEQYF; DNA: TGTGCCTGGGCAAGCGGGATTGGGATCTACGAGCAGTACTTC
length: 15; D: TRBD2; J: TRBJ2-1; size: .; V: TRBV5-1; CDR3: CASTFLAGANNEQFF; DNA: TGCGCCAGCACCTTTCTAGCGGGAGCTAACAATGAGCAGTTCTTC
length: 13; D: TRBD1; J: TRBJ1-2; size: .; V: TRBV27; CDR3: CASRPSGQGGYTF; DNA: TGTGCCAGCAGACCCTCGGGACAGGGTGGCTACACCTTC
length: 14; D: TRBD1; J: TRBJ2-3; size: .; V: TRBV7-3; CDR3: CASSLTQGGNTQYF; DNA: TGTGCCAGCAGCTTAACACAGGGGGGAAATACGCAGTATTTT
length: 17; D: TRBD1; J: TRBJ1-4; size: .; V: TRBV2; CDR3: CASRPRTGRKANEKLFF; DNA: TGTGCCAGCAGACCCCGGACAGGGAGGAAGGCTAATGAAAAACTGTTTTTT
length: 13; D: .; J: TRBJ1-1; size: .; V: TRBV5-1; CDR3: CASSLDAGLGAFF; DNA: TGCGCCAGCAGCTTGGACGCGGGATTGGGGGCTTTCTTT
length: 19; D: .; J: TRBJ1-2; size: .; V: TRBV4-1; CDR3: CASSQDWGPQGTANYGYTF; DNA: TGCGCCAGCAGCCAAGATTGGGGTCCACAGGGCACAGCTAACTATGGCTACACCTTC
length: 13; D: .; J: TRBJ1-2; size: .; V: TRBV30; CDR3: CAWSVGQNYGYTF; DNA: TGTGCCTGGAGTGTCGGACAGAACTATGGCTACACCTTC